This TCR beta chain was captured in a study of blood T cell repertoires in COVID-19. Overall study context: Donors in the United States, Italy and Spain gave samples during acute or convalescent COVID-19.

Per the germline V gene, CDR1 is SEHNR and CDR2 is FQNEAQ (reference sequence). The CDR3 covers 13 residues. J lost 10 bases, V lost 5 bases, and 8 bases had no gene match. Those who participated ranged in age from about 18 to 95 years and resided in about 24 US areas. Recovered Cohort 3 donors showed two negative PCRs, clearance, or symptom resolution. Per the authors' pipeline: Reference gene primer amplification gave estimated nucleated cell counts. Some clones are missing from TCRdb's copy, which holds only in-frame ones; the method was immunoSEQ multiplex PCR. That table gives V, J and clone size, and the DNA gave D and trimming. The data contain hundreds of thousands of clones, approximately 85% of them singletons.

This chain connects TRBV7-9 to TRBJ1-2; 9 nucleotides align to TRBD1. Sequenced input: PBMCs or T cells enriched from blood (not recorded which). This TCR was recovered from a man between 25 and 39 years old who had recovered from COVID-19. The CDR3 bases are TGTGCCAGCAGCCCCCGGACAGGGGAGGACTACACCTTC. Protein product: CASSPRTGEDYTF. Filled out from reference TRBV7-9 and TRBJ1-2, the complete variable domain reads DTGVSQNPRHKITKRGQNVTFRCDPISEHNRLYWYRQTLGQGPEFLTYFQNEAQLEKSRLLSDRFSAERPKGSFSTLEIQRTEQGDSAMYLCASSPRTGEDYTFGSGTRLTVV.